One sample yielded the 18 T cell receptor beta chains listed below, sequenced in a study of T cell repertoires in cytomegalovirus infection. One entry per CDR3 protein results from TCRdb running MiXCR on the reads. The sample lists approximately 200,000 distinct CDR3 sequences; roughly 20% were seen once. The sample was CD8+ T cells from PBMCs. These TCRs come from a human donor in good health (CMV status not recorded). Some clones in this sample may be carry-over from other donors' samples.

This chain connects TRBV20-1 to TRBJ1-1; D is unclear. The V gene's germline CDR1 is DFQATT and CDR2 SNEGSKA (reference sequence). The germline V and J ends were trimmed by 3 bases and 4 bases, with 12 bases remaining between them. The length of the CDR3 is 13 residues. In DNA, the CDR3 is TGCAGTGCTAGTTTCGGGGTCGTCACTGAAGCTTTCTTT. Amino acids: CSASFGVVTEAFF.

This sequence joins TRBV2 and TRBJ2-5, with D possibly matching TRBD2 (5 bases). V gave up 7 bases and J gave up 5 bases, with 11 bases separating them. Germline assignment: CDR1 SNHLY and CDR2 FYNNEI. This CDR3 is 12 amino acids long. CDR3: CASIEGGETQYF. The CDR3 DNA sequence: TGTGCCAGCATCGAGGGCGGGGAGACCCAGTACTTC.

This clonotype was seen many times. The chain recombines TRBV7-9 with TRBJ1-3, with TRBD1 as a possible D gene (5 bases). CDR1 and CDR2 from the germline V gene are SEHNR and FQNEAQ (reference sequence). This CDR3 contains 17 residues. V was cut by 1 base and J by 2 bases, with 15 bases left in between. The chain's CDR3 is CASSLVGSGTTGNTIYF. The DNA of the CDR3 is TGTGCCAGCAGCTTAGTTGGGTCCGGGACTACTGGAAACACCATATATTTT.

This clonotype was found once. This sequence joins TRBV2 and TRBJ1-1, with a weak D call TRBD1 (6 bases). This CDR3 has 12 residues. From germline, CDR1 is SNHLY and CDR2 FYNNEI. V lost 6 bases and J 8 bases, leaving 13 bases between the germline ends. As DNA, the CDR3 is TGTGCCAGCAGGGAGGGGGGTCCCGAAGCTTTCTTT. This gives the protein CASREGGPEAFF.

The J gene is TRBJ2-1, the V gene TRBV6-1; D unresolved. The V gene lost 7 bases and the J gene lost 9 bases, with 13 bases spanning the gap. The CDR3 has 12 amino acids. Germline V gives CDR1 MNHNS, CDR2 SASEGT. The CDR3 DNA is TGTGCCAGCAATTGGTATTCGGGTGAGCAGTTCTTC. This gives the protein CASNWYSGEQFF.

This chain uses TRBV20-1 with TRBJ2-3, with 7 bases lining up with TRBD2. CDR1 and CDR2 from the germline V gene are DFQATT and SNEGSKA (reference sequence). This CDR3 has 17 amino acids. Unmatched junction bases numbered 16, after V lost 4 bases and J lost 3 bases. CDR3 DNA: TGCAGTGCTACAACCGCGGAGGGAGGGATCAGGACAGATACGCAGTATTTT. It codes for CSATTAEGGIRTDTQYF.

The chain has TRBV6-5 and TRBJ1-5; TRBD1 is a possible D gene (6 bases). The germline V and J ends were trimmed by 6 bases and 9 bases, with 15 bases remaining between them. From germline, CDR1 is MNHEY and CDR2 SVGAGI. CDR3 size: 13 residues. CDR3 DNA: TGTGCCAGCAGGGACAGTCGGATTGGGCCCCAGCATTTT. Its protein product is CASRDSRIGPQHF.

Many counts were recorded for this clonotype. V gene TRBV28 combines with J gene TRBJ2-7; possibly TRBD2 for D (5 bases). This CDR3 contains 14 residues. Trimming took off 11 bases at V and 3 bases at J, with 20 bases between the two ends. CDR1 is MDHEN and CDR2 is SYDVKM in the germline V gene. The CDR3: CALSGRGYGYEQYF. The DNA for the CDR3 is TGTGCCCTTAGTGGCCGGGGTTACGGCTACGAGCAGTACTTC.

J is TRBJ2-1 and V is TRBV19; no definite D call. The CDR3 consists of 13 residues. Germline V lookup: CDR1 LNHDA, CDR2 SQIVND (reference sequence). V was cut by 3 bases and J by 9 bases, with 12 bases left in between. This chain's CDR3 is CASSMISGGEQFF. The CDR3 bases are TGTGCCAGTAGTATGATCTCGGGTGGTGAGCAGTTCTTC. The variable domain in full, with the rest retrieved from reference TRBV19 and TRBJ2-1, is DGGITQSPKYLFRKEGQNVTLSCEQNLNHDAMYWYRQDPGQGLRLIYYSQIVNDFQKGDIAEGYSVSREKKESFPLTVTSAQKNPTAFYLCASSMISGGEQFFGPGTRLTVL.

Written as DNA, the CDR3 is TGTGCCAGCAGTGAAGTATCGACAGGGGTCACCTCTGATGGCTACACCTTC. Translated, it gives CASSEVSTGVTSDGYTF. The chain employs TRBV2 and TRBJ1-2; TRBD1 matches at 8 bases. The CDR3 loop spans 17 amino acids. V shed 1 base and J 6 bases; nucleotides not matched to a gene: 13. Germline-derived CDR1 and CDR2 are SNHLY and FYNNEI.

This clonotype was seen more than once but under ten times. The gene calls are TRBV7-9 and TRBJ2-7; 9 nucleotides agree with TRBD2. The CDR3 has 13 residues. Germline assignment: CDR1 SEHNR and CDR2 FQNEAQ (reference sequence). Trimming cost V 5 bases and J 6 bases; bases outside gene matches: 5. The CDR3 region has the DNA TGTGCCAGCAGCAGCGGGGGGTCCCGCGAGCAGTACTTC. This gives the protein CASSSGGSREQYF.

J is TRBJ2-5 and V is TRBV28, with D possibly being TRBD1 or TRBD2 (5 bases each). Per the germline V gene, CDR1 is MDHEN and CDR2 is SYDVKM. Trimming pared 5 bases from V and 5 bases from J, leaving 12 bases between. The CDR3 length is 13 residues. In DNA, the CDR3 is TGTGCCAGCAGTGGGGACGGAATGGAGACCCAGTACTTC. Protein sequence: CASSGDGMETQYF.

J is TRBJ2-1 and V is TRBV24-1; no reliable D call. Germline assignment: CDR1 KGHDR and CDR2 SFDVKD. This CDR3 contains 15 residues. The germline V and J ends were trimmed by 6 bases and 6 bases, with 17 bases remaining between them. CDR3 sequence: CATSPTGPRSNEQFF. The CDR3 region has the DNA TGTGCCACCAGTCCCACCGGGCCTCGGAGCAATGAGCAGTTCTTC.

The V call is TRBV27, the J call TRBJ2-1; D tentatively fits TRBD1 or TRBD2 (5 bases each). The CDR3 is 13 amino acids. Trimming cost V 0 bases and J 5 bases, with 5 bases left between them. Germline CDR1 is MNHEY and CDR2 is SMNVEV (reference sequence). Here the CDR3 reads CASSLSGDNEQFF. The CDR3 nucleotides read TGTGCCAGCAGTTTATCGGGGGACAATGAGCAGTTCTTC.

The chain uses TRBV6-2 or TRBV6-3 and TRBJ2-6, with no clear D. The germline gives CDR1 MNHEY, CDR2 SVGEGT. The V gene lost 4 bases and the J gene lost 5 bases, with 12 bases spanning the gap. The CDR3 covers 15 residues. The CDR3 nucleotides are TGTGCCAGCAGTTCACCACTTCGGAGGGCCAACGTCCTGACTTTC. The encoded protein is CASSSPLRRANVLTF.

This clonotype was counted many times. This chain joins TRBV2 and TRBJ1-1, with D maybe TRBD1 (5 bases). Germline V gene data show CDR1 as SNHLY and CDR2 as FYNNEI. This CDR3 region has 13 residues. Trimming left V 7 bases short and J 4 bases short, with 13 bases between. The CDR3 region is CASKYPGSTEAFF. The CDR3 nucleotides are TGTGCCAGCAAATATCCAGGGAGCACTGAAGCTTTCTTT.

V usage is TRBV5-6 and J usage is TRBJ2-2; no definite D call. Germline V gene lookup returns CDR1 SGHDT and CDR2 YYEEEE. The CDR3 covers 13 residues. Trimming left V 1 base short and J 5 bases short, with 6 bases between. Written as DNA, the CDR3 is TGTGCCAGCAGCTTGTGGGGTACCGGGGAGCTGTTTTTT. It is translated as CASSLWGTGELFF. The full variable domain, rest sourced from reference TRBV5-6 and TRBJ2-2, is DAGVTQSPTHLIKTRGQQVTLRCSPKSGHDTVSWYQQALGQGPQFIFQYYEEEERQRGNFPDRFSGHQFPNYSSELNVNALLLGDSALYLCASSLWGTGELFFGEGSRLTVL.

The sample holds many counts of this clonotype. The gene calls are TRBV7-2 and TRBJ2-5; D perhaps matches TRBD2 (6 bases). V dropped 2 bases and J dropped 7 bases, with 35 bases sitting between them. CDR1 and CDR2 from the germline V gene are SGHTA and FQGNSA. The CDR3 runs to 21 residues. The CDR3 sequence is CASSLLSRGRANSGKRGTQYF. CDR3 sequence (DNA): TGTGCCAGCAGCTTATTATCCCGTGGTCGGGCAAATAGCGGAAAAAGGGGGACCCAGTACTTC.